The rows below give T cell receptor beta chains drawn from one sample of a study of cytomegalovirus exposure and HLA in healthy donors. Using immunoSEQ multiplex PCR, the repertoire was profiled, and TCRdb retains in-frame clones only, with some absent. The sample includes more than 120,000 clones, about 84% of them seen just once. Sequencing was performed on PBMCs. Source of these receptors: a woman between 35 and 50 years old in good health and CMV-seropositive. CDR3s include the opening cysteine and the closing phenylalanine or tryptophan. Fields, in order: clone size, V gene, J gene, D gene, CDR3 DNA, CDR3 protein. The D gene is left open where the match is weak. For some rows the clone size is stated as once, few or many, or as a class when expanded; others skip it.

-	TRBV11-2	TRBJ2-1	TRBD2	TGTGCCAGCAGCTCCGTAGGGGCGGGAGGGTACAATGAGCAGTTCTTC	CASSSVGAGGYNEQFF
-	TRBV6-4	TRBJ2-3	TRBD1	TGTGCCAGCAGTGCCGGGACAGGGGGCACAGATACGCAGTATTTT	CASSAGTGGTDTQYF
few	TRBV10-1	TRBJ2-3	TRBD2	TGCGCCAGCAGTGGAAGGGGAGCTAGCGGGAGGGACACAGATACGCAGTATTTT	CASSGRGASGRDTDTQYF
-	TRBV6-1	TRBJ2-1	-	TGTGCCAGCAGGGGGGCGAATGAGCAGTTCTTC	CASRGANEQFF
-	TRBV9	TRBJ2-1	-	TGTGCCAGCAGCCCCGTCGGGGGGCCTAACAATGAGCAGTTCTTC	CASSPVGGPNNEQFF
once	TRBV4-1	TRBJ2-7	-	TGCGCCAGCAGCCCCCGGACAGAAACCTCAAACGAGCAGTACTTC	CASSPRTETSNEQYF
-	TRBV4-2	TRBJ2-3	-	TGTGCCAGCAGCCTCCTCACAGATACGCAGTATTTT	CASSLLTDTQYF
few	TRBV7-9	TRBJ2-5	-	TGTGCCAGTGGACAGTCCGGTGAGACCCAGTACTTC	CASGQSGETQYF
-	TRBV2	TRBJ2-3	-	TGTGCCAGCACCGAGGAGAGTCCTGCTAGCACAGATACGCAGTATTTT	CASTEESPASTDTQYF
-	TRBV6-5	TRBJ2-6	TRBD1	TGTGCCAGCAGTTATAGGGGGCCTGGGGCCAACGTCCTGACTTTC	CASSYRGPGANVLTF
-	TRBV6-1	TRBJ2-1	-	TGTGCCAGCAGTGAAGGGTGGGGGCGCGGTGAGCAGTTCTTC	CASSEGWGRGEQFF
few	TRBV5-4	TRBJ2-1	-	TGTGCCAGCAGCTTGGGACTAAGCTCCTACAATGAGCAGTTCTTC	CASSLGLSSYNEQFF
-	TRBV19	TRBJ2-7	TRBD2	TGTGCCAGTAGTACCCCGGGACTAGTCTACGAGCAGTACTTC	CASSTPGLVYEQYF
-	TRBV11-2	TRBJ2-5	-	TGTGCCAGCAGCTTAGGGGGGAGGACTAACCAAGAGACCCAGTACTTC	CASSLGGRTNQETQYF
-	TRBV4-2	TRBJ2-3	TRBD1	TGTGCCAGCAGCCCTAGACAGGGGAGCACAGATACGCAGTATTTT	CASSPRQGSTDTQYF
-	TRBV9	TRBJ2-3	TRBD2	TGTGCCAGTAGCGGGAGAACCCCCACAGATACGCAGTATTTT	CASSGRTPTDTQYF
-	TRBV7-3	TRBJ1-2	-	TGTGCCAGCAGATTCACAGGATATGGCTACACCTTC	CASRFTGYGYTF
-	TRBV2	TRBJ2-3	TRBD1	TGTGCCAGCGCACAGGGGAGCACAGATACGCAGTATTTT	CASAQGSTDTQYF
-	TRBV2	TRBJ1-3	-	TGTGCCAGCAGTATGTCCTCAGGAGGTGGAAACACCATATATTTT	CASSMSSGGGNTIYF
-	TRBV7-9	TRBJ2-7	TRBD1	TGTGCCAGCAGCATAGGACAGGGGACATACGAGCAGTACTTC	CASSIGQGTYEQYF
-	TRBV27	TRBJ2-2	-	TGTGCCAGCAGTTTATGGGGAACAGGTCTTTCGAACACCGGGGAGCTGTTTTTT	CASSLWGTGLSNTGELFF
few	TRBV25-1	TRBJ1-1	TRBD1	TGTGCCAGCAAGGGACAGGGGTGGACTGAAGCTTTCTTT	CASKGQGWTEAFF
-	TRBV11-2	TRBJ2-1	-	TGTGCCAGCAGCTTAGGTTGGGGGCACAATGAGCAGTTCTTC	CASSLGWGHNEQFF
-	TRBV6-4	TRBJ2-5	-	TGTGCCAGCAGTGACCCTAGGGGGCAAGAGACCCAGTACTTC	CASSDPRGQETQYF
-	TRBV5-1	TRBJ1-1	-	TGCGCCAGCAGCAAAGGGGTTGTGGGGACAACGAACACTGAAGCTTTCTTT	CASSKGVVGTTNTEAFF
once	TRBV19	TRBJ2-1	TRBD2	TGTGCCACTCAAGACAGCGGGGGGGCCTACAATGAGCAGTTCTTC	CATQDSGGAYNEQFF
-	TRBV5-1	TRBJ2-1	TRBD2	TGCGCCAGCAGCTTGGCGGCTAGCGGGAGCAATGAGCAGTTCTTC	CASSLAASGSNEQFF
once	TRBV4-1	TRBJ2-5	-	TGCGCCAGCAGTCTGCTAGTCCAAGAGACCCAGTACTTC	CASSLLVQETQYF
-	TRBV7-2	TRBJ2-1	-	TGTGCCAGTAGCTTCCGGGGGAGCTACAATGAGCAGTTCTTC	CASSFRGSYNEQFF
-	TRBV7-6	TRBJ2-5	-	TGTGCCAGCAGCCAACTAAGAGGGGGACCTGGCCAAGAGACCCAGTACTTC	CASSQLRGGPGQETQYF
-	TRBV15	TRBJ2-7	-	TGTGCCACCAGACCTGGAGCGGCCCCCGCCTACGAGCAGTACTTC	CATRPGAAPAYEQYF
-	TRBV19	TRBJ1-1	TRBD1	TGTGCCAGTCAGACAGGGTTCGACACTGAAGCTTTCTTT	CASQTGFDTEAFF
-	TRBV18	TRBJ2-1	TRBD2	TGTGCCAGCTCATTAGGGCTAGCGGGAGCAAATGAGCAGTTCTTC	CASSLGLAGANEQFF
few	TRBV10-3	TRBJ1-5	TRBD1	TGTGCCATCAGTGAGAGCCCGACAGGGGCTTTCTATCAGCCCCAGCATTTT	CAISESPTGAFYQPQHF
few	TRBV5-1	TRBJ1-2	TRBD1	TGCGCCAGCAGCCCACAGGGGGACGCGGGCTACACCTTC	CASSPQGDAGYTF
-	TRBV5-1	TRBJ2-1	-	TGCGCCAGCAGCCAGGATGGTAGGGCTAGGCTGGGGAGCTCCTACAATGAGCAGTTCTTC	CASSQDGRARLGSSYNEQFF
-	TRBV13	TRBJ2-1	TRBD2	TGTGCCAGCAGCTCCGGGACTAGCTCCTACAATGAGCAGTTCTTC	CASSSGTSSYNEQFF
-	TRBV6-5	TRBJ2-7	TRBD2	TGTGCGACTAGCGTGGCCTACGAGCAGTACTTC	CATSVAYEQYF
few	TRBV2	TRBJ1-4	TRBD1	TGTGCCGGGACAGGGGGCTTCGGCGAAAAACTGTTTTTT	CAGTGGFGEKLFF
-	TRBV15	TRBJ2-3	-	TGTGCCACCAGCAGAGATCTCTTCCAGGGGCGGGATACGCAGTATTTT	CATSRDLFQGRDTQYF
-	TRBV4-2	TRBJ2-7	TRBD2	TGTGCCAGCAGCCAAGATTGGTTAGCGGGAGCCTACGAGCAGTACTTC	CASSQDWLAGAYEQYF
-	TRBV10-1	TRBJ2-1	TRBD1	TGCGCCAGCAGTGATTTACCGGGACAGCCTTACAATGAGCAGTTCTTC	CASSDLPGQPYNEQFF
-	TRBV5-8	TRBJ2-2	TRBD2	TGTGCCAGCAGCTTCAACGGGAGGAGGACCGGGGAGCTGTTTTTT	CASSFNGRRTGELFF
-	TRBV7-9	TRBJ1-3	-	TGTGCCAGCAGCGTCAGGGGAGCTGGAAACACCATATATTTT	CASSVRGAGNTIYF
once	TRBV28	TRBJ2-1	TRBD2	TGTGCCAGCAGTTTAAGACTAGCGGGGAATGAGCAGTTCTTC	CASSLRLAGNEQFF
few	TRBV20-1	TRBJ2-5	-	TGCAGCACTAAGCGAGGGGAGACCCAGTACTTC	CSTKRGETQYF
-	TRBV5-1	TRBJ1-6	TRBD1	TGCGCCAGCAGTTCGGACAGGCCGTCGGGTGGTTCACCCCTCCACTTT	CASSSDRPSGGSPLHF
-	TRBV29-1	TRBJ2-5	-	TGCAGCGTTGCGGGGACCCTTACGAGCGGGTACCAAGAGACCCAGTACTTC	CSVAGTLTSGYQETQYF
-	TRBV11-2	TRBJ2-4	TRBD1	TGTGCCAGCAGACTGACAGGGGGCCTTCAAAACATTCAGTACTTC	CASRLTGGLQNIQYF
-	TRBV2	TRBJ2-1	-	TGTGCCAGTAATGAGTACGATGAGCAGTTCTTC	CASNEYDEQFF
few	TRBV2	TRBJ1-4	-	TGTGCCAGCAGTGATTGGAGAAAACTGTTTTTT	CASSDWRKLFF
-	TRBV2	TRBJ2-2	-	TGTGCCAGCAGTGCCCGGAGGTCTAACACCGGGGAGCTGTTTTTT	CASSARRSNTGELFF
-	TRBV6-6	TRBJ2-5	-	TGTGCCAGCAGTTACTCGTTTGATACAGGGCTAGAGACCCAGTACTTC	CASSYSFDTGLETQYF
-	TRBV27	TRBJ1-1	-	TGTGCCAGCAGTTTTAGCGGGTGGGGCGTGAGGACTGAAGCTTTCTTT	CASSFSGWGVRTEAFF
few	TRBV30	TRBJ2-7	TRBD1	TGTGCCTGGAAGTTCGGGACAGGGGGCTACGAGCAGTACTTC	CAWKFGTGGYEQYF